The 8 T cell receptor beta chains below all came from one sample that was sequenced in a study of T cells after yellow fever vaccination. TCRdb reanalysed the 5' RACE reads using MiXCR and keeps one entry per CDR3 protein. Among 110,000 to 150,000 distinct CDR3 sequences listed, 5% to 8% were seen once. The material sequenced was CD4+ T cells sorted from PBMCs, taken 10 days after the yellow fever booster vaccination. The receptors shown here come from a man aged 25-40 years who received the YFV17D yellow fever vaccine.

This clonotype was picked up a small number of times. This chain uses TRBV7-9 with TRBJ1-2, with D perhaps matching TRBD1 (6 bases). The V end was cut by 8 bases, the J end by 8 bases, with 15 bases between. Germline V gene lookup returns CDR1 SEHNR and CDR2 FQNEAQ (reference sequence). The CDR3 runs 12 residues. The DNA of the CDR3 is TGTGCCAGCCTAGGGGGGTGGACCGGCTACACCTTC. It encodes CASLGGWTGYTF. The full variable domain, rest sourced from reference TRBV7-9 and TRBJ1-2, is DTGVSQNPRHKITKRGQNVTFRCDPISEHNRLYWYRQTLGQGPEFLTYFQNEAQLEKSRLLSDRFSAERPKGSFSTLEIQRTEQGDSAMYLCASLGGWTGYTFGSGTRLTVV.

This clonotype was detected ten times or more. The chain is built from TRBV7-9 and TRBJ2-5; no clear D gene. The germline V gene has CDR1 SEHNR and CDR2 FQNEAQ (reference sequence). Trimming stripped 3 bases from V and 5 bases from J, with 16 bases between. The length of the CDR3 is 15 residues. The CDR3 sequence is CASSLAELVWETQYF. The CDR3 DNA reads TGTGCCAGCAGCTTGGCGGAGCTCGTTTGGGAGACCCAGTACTTC.

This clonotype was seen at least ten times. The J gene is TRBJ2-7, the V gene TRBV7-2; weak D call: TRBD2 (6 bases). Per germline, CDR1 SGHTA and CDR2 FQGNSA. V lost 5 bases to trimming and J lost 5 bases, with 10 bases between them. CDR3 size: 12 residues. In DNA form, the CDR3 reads TGTGCCAGCAGCCCTGGGGGGAACGAGCAGTACTTC. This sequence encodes CASSPGGNEQYF.

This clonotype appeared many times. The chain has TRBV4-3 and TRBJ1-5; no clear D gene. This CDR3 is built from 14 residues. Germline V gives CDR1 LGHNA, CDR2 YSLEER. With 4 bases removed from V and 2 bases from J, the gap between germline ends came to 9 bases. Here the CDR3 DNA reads TGCGCCAGCAGCCCTAGTGCGGGCAATCAGCCCCAGCATTTT. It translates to CASSPSAGNQPQHF.

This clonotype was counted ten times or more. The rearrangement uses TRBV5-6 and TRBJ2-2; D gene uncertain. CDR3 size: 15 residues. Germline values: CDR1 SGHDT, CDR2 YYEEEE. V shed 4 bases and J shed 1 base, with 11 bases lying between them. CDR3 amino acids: CASSPQAGNTGELFF. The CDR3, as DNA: TGTGCCAGCAGCCCTCAGGCAGGGAACACCGGGGAGCTGTTTTTT.

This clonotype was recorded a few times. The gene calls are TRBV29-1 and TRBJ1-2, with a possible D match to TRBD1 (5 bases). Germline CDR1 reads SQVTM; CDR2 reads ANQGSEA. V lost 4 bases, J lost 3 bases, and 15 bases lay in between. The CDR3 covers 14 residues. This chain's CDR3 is CSVVSGLRDYGYTF. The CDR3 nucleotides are TGCAGCGTTGTTTCGGGCCTCAGGGACTATGGCTACACCTTC.

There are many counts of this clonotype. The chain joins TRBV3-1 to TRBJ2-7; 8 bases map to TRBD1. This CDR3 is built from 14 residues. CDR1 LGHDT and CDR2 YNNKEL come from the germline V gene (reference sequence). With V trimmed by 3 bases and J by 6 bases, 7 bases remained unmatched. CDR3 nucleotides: TGTGCCAGCAGCCATACGACAGGGGATTTCGAGCAGTACTTC. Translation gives CASSHTTGDFEQYF.

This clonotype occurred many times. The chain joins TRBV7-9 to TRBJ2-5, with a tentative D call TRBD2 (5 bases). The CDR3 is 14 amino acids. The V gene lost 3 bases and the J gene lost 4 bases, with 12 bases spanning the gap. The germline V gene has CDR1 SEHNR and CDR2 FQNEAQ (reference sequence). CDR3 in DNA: TGTGCCAGCAGCTTTGAGGGAACCCCAGAGACCCAGTACTTC. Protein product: CASSFEGTPETQYF.